This T cell receptor (beta chain) was observed in a study of shared clonotypes between healthy human individuals. Across the study: The plates for each donor numbered three CD4 naive, three CD4 memory, two CD8 naive and one CD8 memory.

Some clones are missing from TCRdb's copy, which holds only in-frame ones; the method was immunoSEQ multiplex PCR. Of approximately 1,500,000 clones listed, 95% to 99% were seen once; the top ten hold 0.4% to 0.55%. Trimming removed 0 bases from V and 8 bases from J, with 17 bases in between. This CDR3 contains 16 residues. CDR1 and CDR2 from the germline V gene are MNHNS and SASEGT. This sequence originates from a man aged 30 to 45 in good health. The source material was naive CD4+ T cells sorted from blood. Sample subset: CD45RA+ positively selected. This rearrangement joins TRBV6-1 to TRBJ1-3; D gene uncertain. The CDR3 DNA reads TGTGCCAGCAGTGAAGCCTCGGGATTCGGGAGAGACACCATATATTTT. This translates into CASSEASGFGRDTIYF.